The 23 T cell receptor beta chains given below trace back to one sample, sequenced in a study of T cells expressing NK-cell markers. From the 5' RACE reads, TCRdb lists one entry per CDR3 protein and no DNA. Its table lists about 180,000 distinct CDR3 sequences. Sequenced: blood T cells: a sorted CD56 or NKG2C T cell subset, CD4+ or CD8+ T cells, or bulk PBMC T cells (not recorded which). These receptors all stem from a woman between 18 and 70 years old in good health.

The CDR3 sequence is CASSPAGQGGGANVLTF. The chain uses TRBV5-1 and TRBJ2-6; the TCRdb D gene call, TRBD1, has no DNA to confirm it. Germline lookup yields CDR1 SGHRS and CDR2 YFSETQ. The CDR3 length is 17 residues.

The V call is TRBV25-1, the J call TRBJ2-6. The CDR3 length is 14 residues. Germline V gene data show CDR1 as MGHDK and CDR2 as SYGVNS. CDR3 sequence reads: CASSEISGANVLTF.

The chain recombines TRBV9 with TRBJ2-2; the D gene TCRdb calls, TRBD1, cannot be checked with no DNA. Germline CDR1 and CDR2: SGDLS and YYNGEE. The CDR3 totals 14 residues. CDR3 protein: CASSTRQFLGELFF.

V and J are TRBV2 and TRBJ2-7; TCRdb gives TRBD1 as the D gene, but with no DNA this cannot be confirmed. Germline V CDR1 and CDR2: SNHLY, FYNNEI. This CDR3 comprises 13 residues. CDR3 region: CASSRDRLYEQYF.

The rearrangement joins TRBV5-8 to TRBJ2-7. CDR3 size: 12 residues. The germline V gene encodes CDR1 SGHTS and CDR2 YDEGEE. CDR3 region: CASSLEVGEQYF.

CDR3 region: CASSLFRAGGSPLHF. The rearrangement joins TRBV12-3 or TRBV12-4 to TRBJ1-6. This CDR3 region has 15 residues.

The chain couples TRBV12-3 or TRBV12-4 to TRBJ2-7. The CDR3 length is 12 residues. CDR3 residues: CASSPTVGRQYF.

This chain connects TRBV20-1 to TRBJ1-6. The CDR3 totals 13 residues. Germline V gene sequence: CDR1 DFQATT, CDR2 SNEGSKA (reference sequence). This chain's CDR3 is CSAGDSGNSPLHF.

The chain recombines TRBV7-8 with TRBJ2-2; no DNA is available, so the TRBD1 call from TCRdb remains unchecked. This CDR3 is built from 15 residues. Germline loops: CDR1 SGHVS, CDR2 FQNEAQ. Here the CDR3 reads CASSLGRGRTGELFF.

The CDR3 loop reads CASSVAETGLTEAFF. This rearrangement joins TRBV9 to TRBJ1-1; with no DNA, the TCRdb D assignment of TRBD1 cannot be verified. The CDR3 loop spans 15 amino acids. The germline V gene has CDR1 SGDLS and CDR2 YYNGEE.

CDR3 loop: CASSSSGTGEQYF. This chain joins TRBV12-3 or TRBV12-4 and TRBJ2-7; TCRdb's assignment of TRBD1 cannot be checked, as there is no DNA. The CDR3 sequence is 13 residues long.

The rearrangement uses TRBV27 and TRBJ1-2; TCRdb picks TRBD1, but there is no DNA to check that call. The CDR3 has 13 residues. Germline CDR1 and CDR2: MNHEY and SMNVEV (reference sequence). CDR3 sequence reads: CASSRTGNYGYTF.

This chain joins TRBV5-1 and TRBJ2-1; there is no DNA to check the TCRdb D call of TRBD2. The V gene's germline CDR1 is SGHRS and CDR2 YFSETQ. CDR3 size: 14 residues. The CDR3 protein is CASSDGTNFDEQFF.

The rearrangement uses TRBV20-1 and TRBJ2-3; without DNA, the TCRdb call of TRBD1 cannot be checked. The CDR3 runs to 15 residues. Germline V lookup: CDR1 DFQATT, CDR2 SNEGSKA (reference sequence). The CDR3 reads CSAEWAGDFTDTQYF.

The chain combines TRBV10-3 with TRBJ1-1. The CDR3 extends over 14 amino acids. Looked up from germline, CDR1 is ENHRY and CDR2 is SYGVKD. The CDR3 protein is CAISESLSNTEAFF.

The chain employs TRBV10-3 and TRBJ1-2. From germline, CDR1 is ENHRY and CDR2 SYGVKD. This CDR3 is built from 14 residues. The CDR3 sequence is CAIRDRTANYGYTF.

V usage is TRBV20-1 and J usage is TRBJ2-1; TCRdb names TRBD2, which stays unverified in the absence of DNA. CDR1 and CDR2 from the germline V gene are DFQATT and SNEGSKA (reference sequence). CDR3 length equals 15 residues. This chain's CDR3 is CSARRGSGANNEQFF.

The chain is built from TRBV5-5 and TRBJ2-2; TCRdb selects TRBD2, and the lack of DNA leaves this call unchecked. CDR1 is SGHKS and CDR2 is YYEKEE in the germline V gene (reference sequence). CDR3 length: 14 residues. The CDR3 here is CASSLYGRTGELFF.

This chain links TRBV5-1 with TRBJ2-1. The CDR3 spans 14 residues. Germline CDR1 is SGHRS and CDR2 is YFSETQ. The CDR3 reads CASSLSRNYNEQFF.

This rearrangement joins TRBV7-3 to TRBJ2-7; TCRdb's D gene call, TRBD1, goes unchecked for lack of DNA. The CDR3 loop spans 13 amino acids. Per germline, CDR1 SGHTA and CDR2 FQGTGA. CDR3 in amino acids: CASSLRQGHEQYF.

V usage is TRBV20-1 and J usage is TRBJ1-2; TCRdb indicates TRBD1, and absent DNA this call remains unverified. Germline-derived CDR1 and CDR2 are DFQATT and SNEGSKA (reference sequence). There are 13 residues in the CDR3. The CDR3 spells CSAYPPTSYGYTF.

The chain recombines TRBV5-1 with TRBJ2-3; TCRdb names TRBD2, which stays unverified in the absence of DNA. CDR1 and CDR2 (germline): SGHRS, YFSETQ. The CDR3 consists of 16 residues. The CDR3 here is CASSLEGLAGGDTQYF.

The chain recombines TRBV12-3 or TRBV12-4 with TRBJ2-3; TCRdb picks TRBD1, but there is no DNA to check that call. This CDR3 spans 15 amino acids. Here the CDR3 reads CASSLGGGGGDTQYF.